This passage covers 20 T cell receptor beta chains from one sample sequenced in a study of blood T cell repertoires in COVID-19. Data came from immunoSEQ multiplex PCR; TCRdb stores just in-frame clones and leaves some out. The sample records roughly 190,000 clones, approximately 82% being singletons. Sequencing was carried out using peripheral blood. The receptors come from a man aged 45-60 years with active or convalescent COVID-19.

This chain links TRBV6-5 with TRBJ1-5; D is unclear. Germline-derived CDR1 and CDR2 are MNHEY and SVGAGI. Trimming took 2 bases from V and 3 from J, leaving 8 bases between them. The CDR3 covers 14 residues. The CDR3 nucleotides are TGTGCCAGCAGTTACGCGCCTAACAATCAGCCCCAGCATTTT. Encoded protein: CASSYAPNNQPQHF.

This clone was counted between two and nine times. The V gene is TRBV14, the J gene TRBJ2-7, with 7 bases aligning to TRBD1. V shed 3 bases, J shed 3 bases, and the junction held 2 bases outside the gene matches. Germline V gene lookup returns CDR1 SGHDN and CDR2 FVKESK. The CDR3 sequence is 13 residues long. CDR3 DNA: TGTGCCAGCAGCCACTGGACAGGCTACGAGCAGTACTTC. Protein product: CASSHWTGYEQYF.

This CDR3 is CASSLGAGETFF. CDR3 coding DNA: TGCGCCAGCAGCTTGGGGGCAGGGGAGACTTTCTTT. This chain connects TRBV5-1 to TRBJ1-1; TRBD1 is a possible D gene (6 bases). The germline V gene encodes CDR1 SGHRS and CDR2 YFSETQ. V was cut by 0 bases and J by 12 bases, with 12 bases left in between. The CDR3 runs to 12 residues.

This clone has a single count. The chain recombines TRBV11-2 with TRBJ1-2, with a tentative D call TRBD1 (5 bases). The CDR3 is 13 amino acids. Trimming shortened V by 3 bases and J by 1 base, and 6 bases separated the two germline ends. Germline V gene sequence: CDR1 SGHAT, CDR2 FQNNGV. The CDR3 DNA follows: TGTGCCAGCAGCTTCGGGGGTAACTATGGCTACACCTTC. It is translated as CASSFGGNYGYTF.

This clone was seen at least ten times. DNA of the CDR3: TGTGCCAGCAGTCGGACAGGGAGGGTTGACGAGCAGTACTTC. Amino acid sequence: CASSRTGRVDEQYF. This chain links TRBV2 with TRBJ2-7; possible D gene TRBD1, 8 bases. This CDR3 contains 14 residues. CDR1 is SNHLY and CDR2 is FYNNEI in the germline V gene. Between the trimmed V and J ends, which lost 5 bases and 5 bases, there was a span of 16 bases.

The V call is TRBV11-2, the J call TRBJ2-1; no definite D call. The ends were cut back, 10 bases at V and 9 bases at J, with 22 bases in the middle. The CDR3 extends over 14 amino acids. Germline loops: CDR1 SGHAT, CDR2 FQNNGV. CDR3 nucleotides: TGTGCCACCGCCGCACTTGAGGCCCCAATTGAGCAGTTCTTC. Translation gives CATAALEAPIEQFF.

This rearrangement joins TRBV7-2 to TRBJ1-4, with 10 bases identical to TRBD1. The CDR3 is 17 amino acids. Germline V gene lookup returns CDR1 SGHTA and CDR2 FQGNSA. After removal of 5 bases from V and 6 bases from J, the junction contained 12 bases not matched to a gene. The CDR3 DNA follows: TGTGCCAGCAGCGCATCCCCGGGACAGGGGTTTTATGAAAAACTGTTTTTT. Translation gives CASSASPGQGFYEKLFF. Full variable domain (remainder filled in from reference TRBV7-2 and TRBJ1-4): GAGVSQSPSNKVTEKGKDVELRCDPISGHTALYWYRQSLGQGLEFLIYFQGNSAPDKSGLPSDRFSAERTGGSVSTLTIQRTQQEDSAVYLCASSASPGQGFYEKLFFGSGTQLSVL.

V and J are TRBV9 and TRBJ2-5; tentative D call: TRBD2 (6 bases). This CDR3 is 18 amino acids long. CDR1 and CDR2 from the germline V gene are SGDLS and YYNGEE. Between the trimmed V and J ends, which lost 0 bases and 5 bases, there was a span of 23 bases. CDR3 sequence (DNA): TGTGCCAGCAGCGTAGGATCCACGGTGGGGGGACGGGGGGAGACCCAGTACTTC. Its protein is CASSVGSTVGGRGETQYF.

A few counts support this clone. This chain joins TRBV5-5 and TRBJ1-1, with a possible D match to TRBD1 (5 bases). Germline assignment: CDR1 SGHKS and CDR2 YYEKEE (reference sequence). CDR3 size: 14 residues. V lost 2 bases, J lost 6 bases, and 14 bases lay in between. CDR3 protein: CASSFWEGQAEAFF. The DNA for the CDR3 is TGTGCCAGCAGCTTTTGGGAGGGGCAGGCTGAAGCTTTCTTT.

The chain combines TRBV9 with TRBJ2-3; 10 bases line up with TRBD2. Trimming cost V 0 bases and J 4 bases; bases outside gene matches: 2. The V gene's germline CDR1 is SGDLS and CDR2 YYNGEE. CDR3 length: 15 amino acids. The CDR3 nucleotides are TGTGCCAGCAGCGTAGTTGGACTAGCGGCAGATACGCAGTATTTT. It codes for CASSVVGLAADTQYF.

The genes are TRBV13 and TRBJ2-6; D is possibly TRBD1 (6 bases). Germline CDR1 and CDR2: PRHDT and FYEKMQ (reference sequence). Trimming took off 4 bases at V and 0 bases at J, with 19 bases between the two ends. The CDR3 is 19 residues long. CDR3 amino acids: CASSSRHWGLVSGANVLTF. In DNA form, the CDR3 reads TGTGCCAGCAGCTCCCGCCATTGGGGGCTGGTCTCTGGGGCCAACGTCCTGACTTTC.

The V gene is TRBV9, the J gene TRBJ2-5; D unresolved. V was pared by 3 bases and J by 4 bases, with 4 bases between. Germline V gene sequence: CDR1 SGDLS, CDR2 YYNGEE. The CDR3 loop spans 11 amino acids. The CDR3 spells CASSAGETQYF. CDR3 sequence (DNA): TGTGCCAGCAGCGCAGGAGAGACCCAGTACTTC.

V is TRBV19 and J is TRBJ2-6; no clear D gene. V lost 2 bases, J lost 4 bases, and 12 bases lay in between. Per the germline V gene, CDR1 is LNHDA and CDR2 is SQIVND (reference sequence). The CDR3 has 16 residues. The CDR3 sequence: CASSISDISGANVLTF. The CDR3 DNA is TGTGCCAGTAGTATATCTGACATTTCGGGGGCCAACGTCCTGACTTTC.

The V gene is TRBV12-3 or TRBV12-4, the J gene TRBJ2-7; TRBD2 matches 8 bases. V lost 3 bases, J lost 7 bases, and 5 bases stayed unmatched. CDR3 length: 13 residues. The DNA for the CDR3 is TGTGCCAGCAGTTTCGGGGGGGCGAAAGAGCAGTACTTC. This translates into CASSFGGAKEQYF.

The DNA of the CDR3 is TGTGCCAGCAGTGAAGAGCTGGCGGGGGGAGTGACCCAGTACTTC. It codes for CASSEELAGGVTQYF. The rearrangement links TRBV2 to TRBJ2-5; TRBD2 matches at 8 bases. CDR1 SNHLY and CDR2 FYNNEI come from the germline V gene. The CDR3 has 15 amino acids. V lost 1 base, J lost 7 bases, and 8 bases stayed unmatched.

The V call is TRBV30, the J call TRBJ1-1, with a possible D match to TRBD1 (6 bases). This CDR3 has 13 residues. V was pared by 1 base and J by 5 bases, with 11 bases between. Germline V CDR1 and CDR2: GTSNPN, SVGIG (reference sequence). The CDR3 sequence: CAWSGGLRTEAFF. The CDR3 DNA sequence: TGTGCCTGGAGTGGGGGGCTTCGAACTGAAGCTTTCTTT.

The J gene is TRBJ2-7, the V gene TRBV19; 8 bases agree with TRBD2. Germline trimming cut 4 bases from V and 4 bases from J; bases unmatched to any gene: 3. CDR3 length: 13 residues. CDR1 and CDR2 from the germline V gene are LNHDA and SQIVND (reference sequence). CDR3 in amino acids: CASSTGGGYEQYF. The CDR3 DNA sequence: TGTGCCAGTAGTACCGGGGGGGGATACGAGCAGTACTTC.

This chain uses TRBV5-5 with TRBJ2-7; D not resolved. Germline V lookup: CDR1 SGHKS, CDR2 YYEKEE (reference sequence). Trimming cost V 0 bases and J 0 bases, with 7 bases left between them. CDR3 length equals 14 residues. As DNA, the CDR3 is TGTGCCAGCAGCTTGGAACCGAGCTCCTACGAGCAGTACTTC. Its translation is CASSLEPSSYEQYF.

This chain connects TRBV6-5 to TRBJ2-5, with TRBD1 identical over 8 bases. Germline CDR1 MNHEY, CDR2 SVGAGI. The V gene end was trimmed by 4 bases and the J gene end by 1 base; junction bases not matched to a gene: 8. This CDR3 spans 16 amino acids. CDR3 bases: TGTGCCAGCAGTTGGATGACAGGGGCCCTCCAAGAGACCCAGTACTTC. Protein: CASSWMTGALQETQYF.

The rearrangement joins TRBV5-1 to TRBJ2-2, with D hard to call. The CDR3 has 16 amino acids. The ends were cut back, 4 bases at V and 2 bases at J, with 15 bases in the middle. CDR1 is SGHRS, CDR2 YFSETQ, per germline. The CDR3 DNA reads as TGCGCCAGCAGCCAAACGGTTACAGATAACACCGGGGAGCTGTTTTTT. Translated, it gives CASSQTVTDNTGELFF. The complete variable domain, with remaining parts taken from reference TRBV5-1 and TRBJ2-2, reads KAGVTQTPRYLIKTRGQQVTLSCSPISGHRSVSWYQQTPGQGLQFLFEYFSETQRNKGNFPGRFSGRQFSNSRSEMNVSTLELGDSALYLCASSQTVTDNTGELFFGEGSRLTVL.